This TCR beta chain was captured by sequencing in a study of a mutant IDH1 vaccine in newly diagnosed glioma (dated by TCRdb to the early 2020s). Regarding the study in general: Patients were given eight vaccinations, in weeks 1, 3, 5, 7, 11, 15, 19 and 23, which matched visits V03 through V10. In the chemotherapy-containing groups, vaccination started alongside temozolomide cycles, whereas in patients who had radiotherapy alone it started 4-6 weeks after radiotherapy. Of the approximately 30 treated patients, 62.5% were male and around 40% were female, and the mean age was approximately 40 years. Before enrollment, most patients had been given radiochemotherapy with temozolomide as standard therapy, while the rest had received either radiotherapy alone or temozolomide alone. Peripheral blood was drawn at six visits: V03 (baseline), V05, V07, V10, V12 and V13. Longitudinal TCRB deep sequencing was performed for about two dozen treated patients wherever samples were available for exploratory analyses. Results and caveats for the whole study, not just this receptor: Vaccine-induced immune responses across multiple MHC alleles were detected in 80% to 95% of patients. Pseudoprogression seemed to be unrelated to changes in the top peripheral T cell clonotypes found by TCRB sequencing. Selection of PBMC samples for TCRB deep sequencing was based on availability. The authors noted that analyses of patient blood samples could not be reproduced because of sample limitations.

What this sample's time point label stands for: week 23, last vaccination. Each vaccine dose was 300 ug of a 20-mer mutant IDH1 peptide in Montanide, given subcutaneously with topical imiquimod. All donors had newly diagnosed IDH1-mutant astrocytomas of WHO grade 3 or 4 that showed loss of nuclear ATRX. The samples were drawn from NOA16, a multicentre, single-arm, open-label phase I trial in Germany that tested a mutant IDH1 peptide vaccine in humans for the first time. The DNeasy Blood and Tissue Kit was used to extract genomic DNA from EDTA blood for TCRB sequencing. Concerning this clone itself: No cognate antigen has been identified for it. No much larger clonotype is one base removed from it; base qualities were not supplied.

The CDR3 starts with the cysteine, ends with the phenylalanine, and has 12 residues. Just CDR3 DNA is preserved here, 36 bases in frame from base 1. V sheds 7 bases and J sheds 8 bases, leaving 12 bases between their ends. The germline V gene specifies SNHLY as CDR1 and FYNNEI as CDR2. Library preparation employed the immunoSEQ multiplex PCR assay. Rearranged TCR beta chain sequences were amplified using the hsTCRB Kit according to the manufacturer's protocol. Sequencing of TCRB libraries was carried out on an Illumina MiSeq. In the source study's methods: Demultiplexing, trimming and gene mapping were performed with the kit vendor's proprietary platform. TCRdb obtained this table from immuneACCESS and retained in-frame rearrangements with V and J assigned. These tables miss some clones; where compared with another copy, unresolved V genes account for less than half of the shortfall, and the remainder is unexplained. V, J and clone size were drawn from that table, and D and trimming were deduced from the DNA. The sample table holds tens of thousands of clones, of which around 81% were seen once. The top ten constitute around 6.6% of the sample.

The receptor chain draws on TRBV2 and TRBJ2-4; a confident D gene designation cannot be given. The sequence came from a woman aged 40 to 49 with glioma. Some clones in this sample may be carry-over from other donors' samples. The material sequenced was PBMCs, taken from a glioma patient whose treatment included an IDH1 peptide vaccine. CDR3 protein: CASNAQYDIQYF. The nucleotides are TGTGCCAGCAACGCCCAGTACGACATTCAGTACTTC.